These T cell receptor beta chains were read from a single sample in a study of T cells in Graves' hyperthyroidism and ophthalmopathy. A single record per CDR3 protein comes from TCRdb applying MiXCR to the multiplex PCR reads. Here the sample spans 480,000 or so distinct CDR3 sequences, 46% being singletons. The sequenced sample was peripheral blood or thyroid tissue (not recorded which). These receptors came from an adult woman with Graves' disease, either hyperthyroidism or ophthalmopathy (not recorded which). The CDR3 runs from the conserved cysteine through the conserved F or W. D genes are given only for firm matches. Expanded clones are given a class, and other clones once, few, many or no size at all.

d_call,j_call,clone_size,v_call,cdr3_aa,cdr3_nt
.,TRBJ1-2,many,TRBV7-2,CASSSNTGAYGYTF,TGTGCCAGCAGCTCGAATACGGGGGCCTATGGCTACACCTTC
.,TRBJ1-1,.,TRBV19,CASSMKLEAFF,TGTGCCAGTAGTATGAAGCTCGAAGCTTTCTTT
.,TRBJ2-7,few,TRBV7-9,CASSSVRGEDEQYF,TGTGCCAGCAGCTCGGTAAGAGGTGAGGACGAGCAGTACTTC
.,TRBJ2-5,few,TRBV10-3,CAISELAGETQYF,TGTGCCATCAGTGAGTTGGCGGGCGAGACCCAGTACTTC
TRBD2,TRBJ2-5,few,TRBV5-1,CASSFLADQETQYF,TGCGCCAGCAGCTTTCTAGCGGACCAAGAGACCCAGTACTTC
.,TRBJ2-5,.,TRBV9,CASSLDLRRAGETQYF,TGTGCCAGCAGCTTAGATTTACGCAGGGCCGGTGAGACCCAGTACTTC
.,TRBJ1-1,many,TRBV29-1,CSVERGVDTEAFF,TGCAGCGTTGAACGAGGGGTAGACACTGAAGCTTTCTTT
.,TRBJ2-7,.,TRBV29-1,CSVVSGLVWEQYF,TGCAGCGTTGTTTCAGGGTTAGTCTGGGAGCAGTACTTC
TRBD2,TRBJ2-7,few,TRBV15,CATSTRRGWRESYEQYF,TGTGCCACCAGCACCCGCCGGGGTTGGCGGGAGAGTTACGAGCAGTACTTC
.,TRBJ1-3,few,TRBV18,CASSPPGGNSGNTIYF,TGTGCCAGCTCACCACCGGGAGGGAACTCTGGAAACACCATATATTTT
.,TRBJ2-5,.,TRBV3-1,CASSQVGRRETQYF,TGTGCCAGCAGCCAAGTCGGTCGGCGAGAGACCCAGTACTTC
.,TRBJ1-1,many,TRBV7-2,CASSSGTNTEAFF,TGCGCCAGCAGCTCCGGGACAAACACTGAAGCTTTCTTT
.,TRBJ1-4,.,TRBV20-1,CSARAPDSEKLFF,TGCAGTGCTAGAGCGCCGGACAGTGAAAAACTGTTTTTT
.,TRBJ1-6,.,TRBV7-9,CARILVQGNSPLHF,TGTGCCCGCATCTTAGTACAGGGCAATTCACCCCTCCACTTT
.,TRBJ2-7,many,TRBV4-1,CASSQGQTFTDYEQYF,TGCGCCAGCAGCCAAGGACAGACATTCACAGACTACGAGCAGTACTTC
.,TRBJ1-2,.,TRBV4-1,CASSQAGSRGYTF,TGCGCCAGCAGCCAAGCGGGATCACGAGGCTACACCTTC
TRBD1,TRBJ1-4,.,TRBV6-6,CASSYYGQGGNEKLFF,TGTGCCAGCAGTTACTATGGACAGGGCGGGAATGAAAAACTGTTTTTT
.,TRBJ2-5,.,TRBV2,CASSVRAGTGETQYF,TGTGCCAGCAGTGTGAGAGCCGGGACGGGGGAGACCCAGTACTTC
.,TRBJ2-7,many,TRBV2,CASRLSYEQYF,TGTGCCAGCCGGTTGTCCTACGAGCAGTACTTC
.,TRBJ1-6,.,TRBV6-6,CASSYWSTEDNSPLHF,TGTGCCAGCAGTTACTGGTCGACGGAGGATAATTCACCCCTCCACTTT
TRBD1,TRBJ1-2,.,TRBV5-1,CASKTGTALSINYGYTF,TGCGCCAGCAAGACAGGGACGGCCCTATCCATTAACTATGGCTACACCTTC
.,TRBJ1-1,few,TRBV10-1,CASSPDRTEAFF,TGCGCCAGCAGCCCCGACAGAACCGAAGCTTTCTTT
.,TRBJ1-2,many,TRBV5-4,CASSLSVHDSSGYTF,TGTGCCAGCAGCTTAAGTGTGCATGACAGTTCTGGCTACACCTTC
.,TRBJ2-5,once,TRBV11-2,CASSPQARGVKETQYF,TGTGCCAGCAGCCCCCAGGCGAGAGGGGTGAAGGAGACCCAGTACTTC
TRBD1,TRBJ1-5,.,TRBV20-1,CSASSFRDRENQPQHF,TGCAGTGCTAGCAGTTTCCGTGACAGGGAGAATCAGCCCCAGCATTTT
.,TRBJ1-1,many,TRBV7-2,CASSLRADTEAFF,TGTGCCAGCAGCTTACGGGCCGACACTGAAGCTTTCTTT
.,TRBJ1-4,few,TRBV2,CASSVRIGLDNPNEKLFF,TGTGCCAGCAGTGTAAGGATAGGACTGGACAACCCCAATGAAAAACTGTTTTTT
.,TRBJ2-2,.,TRBV7-2,CASSLTGPGELFF,TGTGCCAGCAGCTTAACGGGACCCGGGGAGCTGTTTTTT
.,TRBJ1-2,.,TRBV29-1,CSVWGEGTNGYTF,TGCAGCGTTTGGGGAGAGGGAACAAATGGCTACACCTTC
.,TRBJ1-2,.,TRBV6-5,CAISYLEVNYGYTF,TGTGCCATCAGTTACCTCGAGGTTAACTATGGCTACACCTTC
TRBD2,TRBJ2-5,.,TRBV9,CASSVGISGDGGETQYF,TGTGCCAGCAGCGTAGGAATTAGCGGGGATGGCGGAGAGACCCAGTACTTC
.,TRBJ1-1,many,TRBV29-1,CSVVQGRTEAFF,TGCAGCGTAGTTCAGGGACGAACTGAAGCTTTCTTT
.,TRBJ2-5,.,TRBV7-2,CASSPRVLGGETQYF,TGTGCCAGCAGCCCAAGGGTCCTTGGGGGAGAGACCCAGTACTTC
TRBD1,TRBJ2-2,.,TRBV10-3,CAISTIDRGTGELFF,TGTGCCATCAGCACAATAGACAGGGGTACCGGGGAGCTGTTTTTT
.,TRBJ1-4,many,TRBV6-1,CASSDRTWGEKLFF,TGTGCCAGCAGTGACCGAACGTGGGGTGAAAAACTGTTTTTT
.,TRBJ1-5,many,TRBV2,CASSDYEGTQHF,TGTGCCAGCAGTGATTACGAGGGGACCCAGCATTTT
.,TRBJ2-5,.,TRBV18,CASSPSRGVETQYF,TGTGCCAGCTCACCCAGCAGGGGAGTGGAGACCCAGTACTTC
TRBD1,TRBJ1-3,.,TRBV5-1,CASNAGTGDYGYTIYF,TGCGCCAGCAACGCCGGGACAGGGGACTATGGCTACACCATATATTTT
.,TRBJ1-1,many,TRBV19,CASNPGLNTEAFF,TGTGCCAGTAATCCGGGATTGAACACTGAAGCTTTCTTT
.,TRBJ1-1,.,TRBV7-2,CASSYRAGGGTEAFF,TGTGCCAGCAGCTACAGGGCAGGAGGAGGCACTGAAGCTTTCTTT
TRBD1,TRBJ1-1,many,TRBV5-1,CASSVTGVGTEAFF,TGCGCCAGCAGCGTGACAGGGGTAGGCACTGAAGCTTTCTTT
.,TRBJ1-5,.,TRBV4-3,CASSQDWWGTGQGQPQHF,TGCGCCAGCAGCCAAGATTGGTGGGGTACAGGGCAAGGTCAGCCCCAGCATTTT
TRBD1,TRBJ1-5,many,TRBV7-2,CASSLIGTGDQPQHF,TGTGCCAGCAGCTTAATCGGGACAGGGGATCAGCCCCAGCATTTT
.,TRBJ1-1,.,TRBV18,CASSPLQGREAFF,TGTGCCAGCTCACCGTTACAGGGTAGGGAAGCTTTCTTT
.,TRBJ1-1,.,TRBV25-1,CASRAGGRNTEAFF,TGTGCCAGCAGGGCCGGCGGCCGGAACACTGAAGCTTTCTTT
TRBD1,TRBJ1-2,many,TRBV29-1,CSVATDRDDGYTF,TGCAGCGTTGCCACGGACAGGGACGATGGCTACACCTTC